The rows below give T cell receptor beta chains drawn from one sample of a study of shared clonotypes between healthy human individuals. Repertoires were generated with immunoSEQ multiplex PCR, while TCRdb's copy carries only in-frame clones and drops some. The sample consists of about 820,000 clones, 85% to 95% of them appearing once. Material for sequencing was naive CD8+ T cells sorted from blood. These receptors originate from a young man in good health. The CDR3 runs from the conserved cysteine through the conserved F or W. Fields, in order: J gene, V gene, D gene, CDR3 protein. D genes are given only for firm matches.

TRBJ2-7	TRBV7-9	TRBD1	CASSGGQGVDEQYF
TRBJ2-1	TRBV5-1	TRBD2	CASSEGLSAYNEQFF
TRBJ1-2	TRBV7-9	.	CASSLVAGGYGYTF
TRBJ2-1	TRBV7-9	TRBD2	CASSLAGGPNNEQFF
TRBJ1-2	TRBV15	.	CATSRVGATSYGYTF
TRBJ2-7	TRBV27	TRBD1	CASSLSRRTGYYREQYF
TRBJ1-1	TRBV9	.	CASSASGTTEAFF
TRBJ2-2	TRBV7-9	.	CASPRENTGELFF
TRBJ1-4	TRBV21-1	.	CASSKTVVGEKLFF
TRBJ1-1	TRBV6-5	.	CASLPTATMNTEAFF
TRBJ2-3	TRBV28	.	CASSAGLPYTDTQYF
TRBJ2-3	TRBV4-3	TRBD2	CASSQVPLAGFTDTQYF
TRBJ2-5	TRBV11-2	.	CASSLAGTQYF
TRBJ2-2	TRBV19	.	CASSITGLSGELFF
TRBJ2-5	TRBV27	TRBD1	CASTEIGQGMAETQYF
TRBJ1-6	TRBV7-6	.	CASSPKAPEGNSPLHF
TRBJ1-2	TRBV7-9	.	CASSLQESLRGYTF
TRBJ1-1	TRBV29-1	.	CSVEDSEGVHTEAFF
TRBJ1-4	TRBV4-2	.	CASSQSNEGEKLFF
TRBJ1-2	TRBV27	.	CASSLDRTGGDYTF
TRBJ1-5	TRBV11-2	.	CASSLDRGIGQPQHF
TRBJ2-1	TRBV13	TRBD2	CASSLGLAEFYNEQFF
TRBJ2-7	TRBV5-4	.	CASRDKNYEQYF
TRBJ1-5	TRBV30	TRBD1	CAWPGDRENQPQHF
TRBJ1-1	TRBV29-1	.	CSVGLRNTEAFF
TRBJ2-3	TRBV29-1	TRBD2	CSVGGLAGDHGTDTQYF
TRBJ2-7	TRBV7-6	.	CASSHISRGARRTAYEQYF